This is a list of T cell receptor beta chains from one sample in a study of shared clonotypes between healthy human individuals. The assay was immunoSEQ multiplex PCR, and TCRdb's table has in-frame clones only and misses some. The sample records a few million clones, around nine tenths being singletons. The sequencing input was naive CD4+ T cells sorted from blood. The source of these receptors is a man aged 18-30 years in good health. The CDR3 runs from the conserved cysteine through the conserved F or W. D genes are given only for firm matches. Some rows have no size entry. The others give once, few or many, or a class for an expanded clone.

clone size: NA; D gene: NA; J gene: TRBJ1-3; V gene: TRBV30; CDR3 protein: CAWSTGGNTIYF; CDR3 DNA: TGTGCCTGGAGTACCGGGGGAAACACCATATATTTT
clone size: NA; D gene: TRBD2; J gene: TRBJ2-7; V gene: TRBV4-1; CDR3 protein: CASSLGTSRPYEQYF; CDR3 DNA: TGCGCCAGCAGCCTAGGGACTAGCCGTCCCTACGAGCAGTACTTC
clone size: NA; D gene: NA; J gene: TRBJ2-3; V gene: TRBV18; CDR3 protein: CASSPGGTDTQYF; CDR3 DNA: TGTGCCAGCTCACCCGGCGGCACAGATACGCAGTATTTT
clone size: once; D gene: NA; J gene: TRBJ1-1; V gene: TRBV11-2; CDR3 protein: CASSLAGQGKAFF; CDR3 DNA: TGTGCCAGCAGCTTAGCGGGGCAGGGAAAAGCTTTCTTT
clone size: NA; D gene: NA; J gene: TRBJ2-5; V gene: TRBV5-6; CDR3 protein: CASSSQGTQETQYF; CDR3 DNA: TGTGCCAGCAGTTCACAAGGGACCCAAGAGACCCAGTACTTC
clone size: NA; D gene: NA; J gene: TRBJ2-3; V gene: TRBV5-1; CDR3 protein: CASSFIGGMRADTQYF; CDR3 DNA: TGCGCCAGCAGCTTTATTGGCGGGATGAGGGCAGATACGCAGTATTTT
clone size: NA; D gene: NA; J gene: TRBJ1-1; V gene: TRBV6-5; CDR3 protein: CASSFPPGPDETEAFF; CDR3 DNA: TGTGCCAGCAGTTTCCCCCCGGGACCTGACGAGACTGAAGCTTTCTTT
clone size: NA; D gene: TRBD2; J gene: TRBJ2-1; V gene: TRBV6-6; CDR3 protein: CATVAGARNEQFF; CDR3 DNA: TGTGCCACCGTAGCGGGAGCCCGCAATGAGCAGTTCTTC
clone size: NA; D gene: TRBD1; J gene: TRBJ2-7; V gene: TRBV29-1; CDR3 protein: CSVGTGSSSYEQYF; CDR3 DNA: TGCAGCGTGGGGACAGGTTCAAGCTCCTACGAGCAGTACTTC
clone size: NA; D gene: NA; J gene: TRBJ1-5; V gene: TRBV6-5; CDR3 protein: CASSPVWGNQPQHF; CDR3 DNA: TGTGCCAGCAGCCCCGTTTGGGGCAATCAGCCCCAGCATTTT
clone size: NA; D gene: TRBD1; J gene: TRBJ2-7; V gene: TRBV7-6; CDR3 protein: CASSLDTGTGVSHEQYF; CDR3 DNA: TGTGCCAGCAGCTTAGACACCGGGACAGGGGTCTCCCACGAGCAGTACTTC
clone size: NA; D gene: NA; J gene: TRBJ2-7; V gene: TRBV11-3; CDR3 protein: CASSFSGEYEQYF; CDR3 DNA: TGTGCCAGCAGCTTCTCGGGAGAATACGAGCAGTACTTC
clone size: NA; D gene: NA; J gene: TRBJ2-7; V gene: TRBV30; CDR3 protein: CAWKGRYEQYF; CDR3 DNA: TGTGCCTGGAAGGGCCGTTACGAGCAGTACTTC
clone size: NA; D gene: NA; J gene: TRBJ2-3; V gene: TRBV6-5; CDR3 protein: CASSARQSSTDTQYF; CDR3 DNA: TGTGCCAGCAGCGCTCGACAGTCTAGCACAGATACGCAGTATTTT
clone size: NA; D gene: TRBD2; J gene: TRBJ2-1; V gene: TRBV2; CDR3 protein: CASSVGLADYNEQFF; CDR3 DNA: TGTGCCAGCAGTGTAGGGCTAGCGGACTACAATGAGCAGTTCTTC
clone size: NA; D gene: NA; J gene: TRBJ1-5; V gene: TRBV30; CDR3 protein: CAWSDHRGPQHF; CDR3 DNA: TGTGCCTGGAGTGACCACCGAGGGCCCCAGCATTTT
clone size: NA; D gene: TRBD1; J gene: TRBJ1-3; V gene: TRBV9; CDR3 protein: CASSARGTGSGNTIYF; CDR3 DNA: TGTGCCAGCAGCGCCAGGGGGACAGGCTCTGGAAACACCATATATTTT
clone size: once; D gene: TRBD1; J gene: TRBJ1-4; V gene: TRBV6-5; CDR3 protein: CASGQGAVGEKLFF; CDR3 DNA: TGTGCCAGCGGACAGGGGGCAGTGGGTGAAAAACTGTTTTTT
clone size: NA; D gene: TRBD2; J gene: TRBJ2-1; V gene: TRBV5-1; CDR3 protein: CASSLDLAGNEQFF; CDR3 DNA: TGCGCCAGCAGCTTGGATTTAGCGGGCAATGAGCAGTTCTTC
clone size: NA; D gene: TRBD2; J gene: TRBJ2-5; V gene: TRBV30; CDR3 protein: CARGGRAVETQYF; CDR3 DNA: TGTGCCCGGGGAGGGCGGGCAGTGGAGACCCAGTACTTC
clone size: NA; D gene: NA; J gene: TRBJ1-3; V gene: TRBV5-8; CDR3 protein: CASSLAWPVPGRNTIYF; CDR3 DNA: TGTGCCAGCAGCTTGGCGTGGCCCGTCCCAGGGAGAAACACCATATATTTT